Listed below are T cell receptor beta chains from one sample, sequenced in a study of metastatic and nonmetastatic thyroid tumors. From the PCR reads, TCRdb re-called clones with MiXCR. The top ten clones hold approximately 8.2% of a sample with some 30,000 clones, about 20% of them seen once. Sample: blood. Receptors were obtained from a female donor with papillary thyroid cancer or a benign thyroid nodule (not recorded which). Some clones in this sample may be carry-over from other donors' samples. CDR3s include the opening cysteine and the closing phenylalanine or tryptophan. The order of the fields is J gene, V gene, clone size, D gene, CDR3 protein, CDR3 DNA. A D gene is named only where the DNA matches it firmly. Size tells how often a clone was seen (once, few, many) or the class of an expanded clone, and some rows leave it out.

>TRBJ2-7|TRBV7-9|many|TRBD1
CASRGQGVPYEQYF
TGTGCCAGCAGGGGACAGGGGGTTCCCTACGAGCAGTACTTC
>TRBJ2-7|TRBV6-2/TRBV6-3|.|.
CASSYGGDDYEQYF
TGTGCCAGCAGTTATGGCGGGGACGACTACGAGCAGTACTTC
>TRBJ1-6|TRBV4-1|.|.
CASSQDISGSAALHF
TGCGCCAGCAGCCAAGATATTTCTGGGTCCGCGGCCCTCCACTTT
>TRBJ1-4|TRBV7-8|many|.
CASSLALGPRNEKLFF
TGTGCCAGCAGCTTAGCGTTGGGTCCCAGGAATGAAAAACTGTTTTTT
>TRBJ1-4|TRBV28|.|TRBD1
CASSDPGQGVNEKLFF
TGTGCCAGCAGTGACCCGGGACAGGGGGTAAATGAAAAACTGTTTTTT
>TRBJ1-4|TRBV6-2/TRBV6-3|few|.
CASSAQGSNEKLFF
TGTGCCAGCAGTGCACAGGGATCCAATGAAAAACTGTTTTTT
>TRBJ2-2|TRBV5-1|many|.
CASSSRWGNTGELFF
TGCGCCAGCAGCTCCCGGTGGGGGAACACCGGGGAGCTGTTTTTT
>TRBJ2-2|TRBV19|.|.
CASSTVQLNTGELFF
TGTGCCAGTAGTACGGTCCAGCTGAACACCGGGGAGCTGTTTTTT
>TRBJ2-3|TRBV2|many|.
CASSVLQSTDTQYF
TGTGCCAGCAGTGTCTTGCAAAGCACAGATACGCAGTATTTT
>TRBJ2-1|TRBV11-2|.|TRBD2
CASSLDAMTSSSYNEQFF
TGTGCCAGCAGCTTGGATGCAATGACTAGCTCGTCCTACAATGAGCAGTTCTTC
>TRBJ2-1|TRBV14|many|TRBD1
CASSVRQGAAASEQFF
TGTGCCAGCAGCGTACGACAGGGAGCAGCAGCCAGTGAGCAGTTCTTC
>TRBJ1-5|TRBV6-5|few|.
CASSFTGSNQPQHF
TGTGCCAGCAGTTTTACAGGGAGCAATCAGCCCCAGCATTTT
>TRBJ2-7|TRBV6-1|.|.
CASSEATGGYEQYF
TGTGCCAGCAGTGAAGCTACCGGGGGCTACGAGCAGTACTTC
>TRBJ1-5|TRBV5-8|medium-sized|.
CASSLAVSSGQPQHF
TGTGCCAGCAGTCTGGCAGTCTCCTCCGGACAGCCCCAGCATTTT
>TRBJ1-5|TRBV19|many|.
CASSIEGFGQPQHF
TGTGCCAGTAGTATTGAGGGGTTTGGCCAGCCCCAGCATTTT
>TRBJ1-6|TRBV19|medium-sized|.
CASSIGARNSPLHF
TGTGCCAGCTCCATCGGGGCAAGGAATTCACCCCTCCACTTT
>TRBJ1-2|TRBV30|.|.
CAWSVSNYGYTF
TGTGCCTGGAGTGTATCTAACTATGGCTACACCTTC
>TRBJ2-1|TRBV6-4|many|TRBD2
CASRLLAGEYNEQFF
TGTGCCAGCAGGCTACTAGCGGGGGAGTACAATGAGCAGTTCTTC
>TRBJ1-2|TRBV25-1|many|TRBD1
CTSSEISGGSYYGYTF
TGTACCAGCAGTGAAATCTCAGGGGGTTCCTACTATGGCTACACCTTC
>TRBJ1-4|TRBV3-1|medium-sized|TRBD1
CASSQDPGRGNEKLFF
TGTGCCAGCAGCCAAGATCCTGGCAGGGGGAATGAAAAACTGTTTTTT
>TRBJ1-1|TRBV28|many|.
CASLLGGQLNTEAFF
TGTGCCAGCCTATTGGGGGGACAATTGAACACTGAAGCTTTCTTT
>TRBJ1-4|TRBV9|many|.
CASSYRATNEKLFF
TGTGCCAGCAGTTACAGGGCCACTAATGAAAAACTGTTTTTT
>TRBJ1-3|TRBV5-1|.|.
CASSLDTAGNTIYF
TGCGCCAGCAGCTTGGATACAGCTGGAAACACCATATATTTT